Each of the 27 T cell receptor beta chains below was sequenced from the same sample in a study of post-analysis software for immune sequencing data. These TCRs' antigens remain unknown. Unique molecular identifiers had been added to the TCR beta cDNA libraries. TCRdb independently ran MiXCR on the PCR reads; one entry per CDR3 protein. The table records hundreds of thousands of distinct CDR3 sequences, roughly 38% of them present only once. General study results and limits: About five TRBV segments were more frequent in patients than controls; TRBV5-6, TRBV5-1 and TRBV20-1 belonged to this group.

Material: blood. The receptors here all came from a girl aged 2 to 9 with multiple sclerosis.

The V gene is TRBV7-6, the J gene TRBJ2-5; D is unclear. The CDR3 length is 12 residues. CDR1 SGHVS and CDR2 FNYEAQ come from the germline V gene. V was cut by 4 bases and J by 5 bases, with 8 bases left in between. Here the CDR3 reads CASSSVWETQYF. CDR3 nucleotide sequence: TGTGCCAGCAGCTCCGTGTGGGAGACCCAGTACTTC.

A few counts support this clonotype. The chain joins TRBV12-3 or TRBV12-4 to TRBJ2-1, with TRBD2 matching over 14 bases. The CDR3 has 17 amino acids. The ends lost 5 bases at V and 5 bases at J; junction bases unmatched: 8. DNA for the CDR3: TGTGCCAGCAGTCTAATGGCGGGACTAGCGGGGGACAATGAGCAGTTCTTC. Protein: CASSLMAGLAGDNEQFF.

About this clonotype itself: A read error may produce the germline difference seen at one junction end. The rearrangement uses TRBV12-3 or TRBV12-4 and TRBJ1-2; possible D gene TRBD1, 5 bases. The CDR3 has 15 amino acids. The CDR3 region is CASSHTGPGGYDYTF. CDR3 in DNA: TGTGCCAGCAGCCATACGGGACCCGGGGGTTATGACTACACCTTC.

This chain uses TRBV6-2 or TRBV6-3 with TRBJ1-5; no clear D gene. The CDR3 totals 15 residues. The V end lost 0 bases, the J end lost 3 bases, and 9 bases lay between the germline ends. The germline V gene encodes CDR1 MNHEY and CDR2 SVGEGT. CDR3 coding DNA: TGTGCCAGCAGTTACTCGAGGTACGCCAATCAGCCCCAGCATTTT. Translating gives CASSYSRYANQPQHF.

With regard to this clonotype: At one end, the junction sequence differs from germline, possibly due to a read error. The chain is built from TRBV3-1 and TRBJ2-4; TRBD2 agrees at 11 bases. The J call is doubtful: the DNA matches TRBJ2-7 better. The CDR3 runs 15 residues. Germline loops: CDR1 LGHDT, CDR2 YNNKEL (reference sequence). The CDR3 reads CAGSQAGLAVYEQYF. CDR3 nucleotide sequence: TGTGCCGGCAGCCAGGCGGGACTAGCGGTTTACGAGCAGTACTTC.

This clonotype was counted only a few times. The chain links TRBV2 to TRBJ1-1, with a tentative D call TRBD1 (6 bases). Germline loops: CDR1 SNHLY, CDR2 FYNNEI. V was shortened by 11 bases and J by 5 bases, with 6 bases between the two germline ends. The CDR3 runs to 9 residues. The CDR3 nucleotides read TGTGCCCAGGGGACTGAAGCTTTCTTT. Translating gives CAQGTEAFF.

The chain employs TRBV6-1 and TRBJ2-7; 8 bases are a match to TRBD1. Germline CDR1 MNHNS, CDR2 SASEGT. With V trimmed by 5 bases and J by 1 base, 10 bases remained unmatched. The CDR3 has 16 residues. As DNA, the CDR3 is TGTGCCAGCAGTAGCCGGACAGGGAAGGGATCCTACGAGCAGTACTTC. This codes for CASSSRTGKGSYEQYF.

The chain has TRBV7-3 and TRBJ2-7; 9 nucleotides align to TRBD1. The trim removed 6 bases at V and 5 bases at J, leaving 11 bases unmatched. The CDR3 runs 15 residues. Germline lookup yields CDR1 SGHTA and CDR2 FQGTGA. The CDR3 coding sequence is TGTGCCAGCAGTCCCACCGGGACAGGGACCAACGAGCAGTACTTC. It is translated as CASSPTGTGTNEQYF.

The CDR3 DNA sequence: TGCAGCGTTGAAGATCGAAAGGGCACTGAAGCTTTCTTT. The encoded protein is CSVEDRKGTEAFF. The rearrangement links TRBV29-1 to TRBJ1-1, with unresolved D. Germline values: CDR1 SQVTM, CDR2 ANQGSEA. Trimming cost V 0 bases and J 4 bases, with 9 bases left between them. CDR3 length equals 13 residues.

The chain joins TRBV5-1 to TRBJ1-2; D not certain. Germline CDR1 reads SGHRS; CDR2 reads YFSETQ. The V end was cut by 0 bases, the J end by 4 bases, with 10 bases between. This CDR3 spans 14 amino acids. CDR3 residues: CASSLGLSVYGYTF. CDR3 in DNA: TGCGCCAGCAGCTTGGGACTTTCGGTCTATGGCTACACCTTC.

The rearrangement links TRBV12-3 or TRBV12-4 to TRBJ2-5; unclear D gene. The J call may be in error: the DNA end matches TRBJ2-7 better. CDR3 length equals 11 residues. In DNA form, the CDR3 reads TGTGCCAGCAGTTTTACCAGCGAGCAGTACTTC. It specifies CASSFTSEQYF.

This clonotype has just a few counts. The rearrangement joins TRBV20-1 to TRBJ2-5, with 9 bases lining up with TRBD2. The CDR3 has 14 residues. Germline assignment: CDR1 DFQATT and CDR2 SNEGSKA (reference sequence). The V and J ends lost 3 bases and 4 bases, in that order; junction bases with no gene match: 6. The CDR3 region has the DNA TGCAGTGCTAGCCCGCCTAGCGGGGTAGAGACCCAGTACTTC. This encodes CSASPPSGVETQYF.

Only a few counts were recorded for this clonotype. V usage is TRBV7-9 and J usage is TRBJ2-5; TRBD1 might be the D (5 bases). This CDR3 region has 18 residues. V lost 3 bases to trimming and J lost 0 bases, with 20 bases between them. Germline CDR1 is SEHNR and CDR2 is FQNEAQ (reference sequence). The CDR3 spells CASSFAPGHSINQETQYF. The CDR3 nucleotides read TGTGCCAGCAGCTTCGCTCCCGGACACTCCATAAACCAAGAGACCCAGTACTTC. Full variable domain (rest looked up from reference TRBV7-9 and TRBJ2-5): DTGVSQNPRHKITKRGQNVTFRCDPISEHNRLYWYRQTLGQGPEFLTYFQNEAQLEKSRLLSDRFSAERPKGSFSTLEIQRTEQGDSAMYLCASSFAPGHSINQETQYFGPGTRLLVL.

This chain uses TRBV7-9 with TRBJ2-1, with 8 bases matching TRBD1. CDR3 length equals 17 residues. The V gene end was trimmed by 5 bases and the J gene end by 1 base; junction bases not matched to a gene: 10. Germline loops: CDR1 SEHNR, CDR2 FQNEAQ (reference sequence). CDR3 nucleotides: TGTGCCAGCAGCGTCCGACAGGGGATTATTTCCTACAATGAGCAGTTCTTC. Translated: CASSVRQGIISYNEQFF.

This clonotype was observed a handful of times. V gene TRBV27 combines with J gene TRBJ2-5; D is uncertain. The J call may be wrong; the DNA end is better matched by TRBJ2-7. Germline CDR1 MNHEY, CDR2 SMNVEV (reference sequence). This CDR3 region has 13 residues. CDR3 coding DNA: TGTGCCAGCAGTTCCCCCCTGAGAAACGAGCAGTACTTC. It translates to CASSSPLRNEQYF.

The rearrangement links TRBV29-1 to TRBJ2-5; 7 nucleotides align to TRBD2. Germline V gene lookup returns CDR1 SQVTM and CDR2 ANQGSEA. This CDR3 is built from 14 residues. With V trimmed by 1 base and J by 3 bases, 5 bases remained unmatched. The CDR3 region has the DNA TGCAGCGTTGAAGCCCGCCTAGCGGAAGAGACCCAGTACTTC. Translated, it gives CSVEARLAEETQYF.

The V gene is TRBV12-3 or TRBV12-4, the J gene TRBJ1-5, with TRBD1 as a possible D gene (5 bases). The CDR3 totals 15 residues. V dropped 3 bases and J dropped 0 bases, with 9 bases sitting between them. Here the CDR3 reads CASSLMGGSNQPQHF. The CDR3 DNA is TGTGCCAGCAGTTTGATGGGGGGTAGCAATCAGCCCCAGCATTTT.

The chain carries TRBV12-3 or TRBV12-4 and TRBJ1-4, with 12 bases lining up with TRBD1. Trimming took 1 base from V and 6 from J; bases not matched to a gene: 3. The CDR3 runs to 16 residues. CDR3 nucleotide sequence: TGTGCCAGCAGTTTAGTGGGACAGGGGGCTGATGAAAAACTGTTTTTT. Its translation: CASSLVGQGADEKLFF.

The CDR3 region is CASSRQAMRPKNIQYF. CDR3 DNA sequence: TGTGCCAGCAGCAGACAGGCGATGAGACCCAAAAACATTCAGTACTTC. The rearrangement joins TRBV5-6 to TRBJ2-4, with D perhaps matching TRBD1 (6 bases). The CDR3 covers 16 residues. The germline V and J ends were trimmed by 4 bases and 2 bases, with 16 bases remaining between them. The germline V gene has CDR1 SGHDT and CDR2 YYEEEE.

The V and J genes are TRBV4-1 and TRBJ1-1, with 8 nucleotides matching TRBD1. CDR1 and CDR2 (germline): MGHRA, YSYEKL. This CDR3 is built from 14 residues. The J segment lost 7 bases and the V segment lost 4 bases, leaving 8 bases of the junction unmatched. For the CDR3, the DNA is TGCGCCAGCAGCCGTTTCAGGGGGCCCAATGAAGCTTTCTTT. This encodes CASSRFRGPNEAFF.

The gene calls are TRBV20-1 and TRBJ1-1; D perhaps matches TRBD1 (6 bases). Trimming removed 3 bases at V and 5 bases at J, with 13 bases between. In germline, CDR1 is DFQATT, CDR2 SNEGSKA (reference sequence). The CDR3 has 13 residues. The CDR3 region has the DNA TGCAGTGCTAGTAGCGGGGGCTGGACTGAAGCTTTCTTT. It encodes CSASSGGWTEAFF.

The genes are TRBV11-2 and TRBJ1-2; TRBD1 matches at 10 bases. The CDR3 contains 16 residues. Germline V gives CDR1 SGHAT, CDR2 FQNNGV. The J segment lost 4 bases and the V segment lost 1 base, leaving 6 bases of the junction unmatched. CDR3 loop: CASSLARDRGGYGYTF. DNA for the CDR3: TGTGCCAGCAGCTTAGCCAGGGACAGGGGCGGCTATGGCTACACCTTC.

This clonotype was recorded a few times. The chain couples TRBV5-1 to TRBJ2-7; TRBD2 matches 8 bases. Germline CDR1 is SGHRS and CDR2 is YFSETQ. V lost 4 bases and J lost 8; bases outside the gene matches: 14. The CDR3 loop spans 15 amino acids. CDR3 region: CASSAESGGATKQYF. In DNA form, the CDR3 reads TGCGCCAGCAGCGCGGAAAGCGGGGGTGCTACGAAGCAGTACTTC.

As to this clonotype: A much larger clone lies one base from this, so it may be a read error. The genes are TRBV4-1 and TRBJ2-3, with TRBD2 identical over 9 bases. The CDR3 has 16 residues. Losses at the gene ends were 4 bases for V and 3 bases for J; bases not matched to a gene: 8. In germline, CDR1 is MGHRA, CDR2 YSYEKL. CDR3 sequence reads: CASSLVHAGGTDTQYF. Written as DNA, the CDR3 is TGCGCCAGCAGCCTAGTGCATGCGGGGGGGACAGATACGCAGTATTTT.

V is TRBV20-1 and J is TRBJ2-7; perhaps TRBD1 as D (6 bases). The CDR3 covers 16 residues. Germline CDR1 reads DFQATT; CDR2 reads SNEGSKA (reference sequence). Trimming took off 6 bases at V and 2 bases at J, with 23 bases between the two ends. CDR3 sequence: CSADQRGQPNPYEQYF. DNA for the CDR3: TGCAGTGCCGATCAAAGGGGACAACCGAATCCCTACGAGCAGTACTTC.

V is TRBV9 and J is TRBJ1-2; 9 bases are shared with TRBD1. V lost 4 bases and J lost 4; bases outside the gene matches: 14. CDR3 length: 17 amino acids. Germline V gives CDR1 SGDLS, CDR2 YYNGEE. CDR3 bases: TGTGCCAGCAGCTTCCGGGACAGGGACTTCAAACCCTATGGCTACACCTTC. This encodes CASSFRDRDFKPYGYTF.

The gene calls are TRBV5-1 and TRBJ2-7, with D tentatively TRBD1 (5 bases). V was cut by 4 bases and J by 7 bases, with 18 bases left in between. There are 14 residues in the CDR3. The V gene's germline CDR1 is SGHRS and CDR2 YFSETQ. For the CDR3, the DNA is TGCGCCAGCAGCCCCGGTGGCAGGGTTGAGGAGCAGTACTTC. Residues: CASSPGGRVEEQYF. The entire variable domain, with the rest obtained from reference TRBV5-1 and TRBJ2-7, is as follows: KAGVTQTPRYLIKTRGQQVTLSCSPISGHRSVSWYQQTPGQGLQFLFEYFSETQRNKGNFPGRFSGRQFSNSRSEMNVSTLELGDSALYLCASSPGGRVEEQYFGPGTRLTVT.